The 23 T cell receptor beta chains below were found in one sample sequenced in a study of Tregs in tolerant kidney transplant recipients. Mixed chimerism was transient after nonmyeloablative marrow transplants from related graft donors. TCRdb keeps only in-frame clones here, not all; method: immunoSEQ multiplex PCR. The sample records some 21,000 clones, about 84% being singletons. This specimen consisted of CD8+ T cells from blood (PBMCs), obtained 6 months after the transplant. These TCRs come from a human patient who received a combined kidney and bone marrow transplant. Some T cells may be transferred from the graft donor.

This clone has only one observation. The rearrangement joins TRBV6-5 to TRBJ2-5; tentatively, D is TRBD1 (6 bases). The germline CDR1 and CDR2 sequences are MNHEY and SVGAGI. The CDR3 runs 11 residues. Trimming took 10 bases from V and 11 from J, leaving 17 bases between them. CDR3: CATLLQGAQYF. As DNA, the CDR3 is TGTGCCACCCTCCTACAGGGTGCGCAGTACTTC.

The V gene is TRBV14, the J gene TRBJ2-3; D is unresolved. CDR3 size: 14 residues. Per germline, CDR1 SGHDN and CDR2 FVKESK. V lost 0 bases, J lost 2 bases, and 6 bases lay in between. For the CDR3, the DNA is TGTGCCAGCAGCCAAGACAGTATCACAGATACGCAGTATTTT. Translated, it gives CASSQDSITDTQYF.

CDR3 nucleotide sequence: TGTGCCAGCAGCCCAGGGTCGGAGACCCAGTACTTC. Protein: CASSPGSETQYF. V gene TRBV7-3 combines with J gene TRBJ2-5, with a tentative D call TRBD1 (5 bases). Trimming shortened V by 5 bases and J by 5 bases, and 9 bases separated the two germline ends. CDR1 SGHTA and CDR2 FQGTGA come from the germline V gene. The CDR3 is 12 residues long.

This clone was detected only a few times. The V and J genes are TRBV7-7 and TRBJ2-7; tentatively, D is TRBD1 (6 bases). V lost 5 bases and J lost 0, with 11 bases in between. Germline V CDR1 and CDR2: SSHAT, FNYEAQ (reference sequence). The CDR3 covers 14 residues. The CDR3 is CASSPDSDSYEQYF. The CDR3 DNA is TGTGCCAGCAGCCCGGACAGCGACTCCTACGAGCAGTACTTC.

The J gene is TRBJ2-7, the V gene TRBV19; 8 positions match TRBD1. Germline trimming cut 3 bases from V and 2 bases from J; bases unmatched to any gene: 3. Germline CDR1 and CDR2: LNHDA and SQIVND (reference sequence). The CDR3 has 14 residues. Here the CDR3 DNA reads TGTGCCAGTAGTATGCAGGGGGCGGCCTACGAGCAGTACTTC. Protein product: CASSMQGAAYEQYF.

The chain uses TRBV6-1 and TRBJ2-1; 8 positions agree with TRBD1. After removal of 7 bases from V and 5 bases from J, the junction contained 7 bases not matched to a gene. CDR3 length: 14 residues. The germline V gene encodes CDR1 MNHNS and CDR2 SASEGT. The CDR3 region has the DNA TGTGCCAGCACTCCGACAGGGGAAAACAATGAGCAGTTCTTC. This encodes CASTPTGENNEQFF.

The chain couples TRBV5-4 to TRBJ2-4; 7 bases match TRBD2. The CDR3 extends over 15 amino acids. The trim removed 1 base at V and 3 bases at J, leaving 4 bases unmatched. The germline V gene has CDR1 SGHNT and CDR2 YYREEE (reference sequence). DNA for the CDR3: TGTGCCAGCAGCTTGCGGGGGGATAACAAAAACATTCAGTACTTC. The encoded protein is CASSLRGDNKNIQYF.

This sequence joins TRBV2 and TRBJ2-1; 9 bases align to TRBD2. The length of the CDR3 is 16 residues. Germline CDR1 reads SNHLY; CDR2 reads FYNNEI. Trimming cost V 1 base and J 4 bases; bases outside gene matches: 5. The CDR3 sequence: CASSEGGGGAYNEQFF. The CDR3 DNA reads TGTGCCAGCAGTGAAGGGGGCGGGGGGGCGTACAATGAGCAGTTCTTC.

V usage is TRBV25-1 and J usage is TRBJ2-1, with D unresolved. The V gene lost 1 base and the J gene lost 0 bases, with 10 bases spanning the gap. From germline, CDR1 is MGHDK and CDR2 SYGVNS. CDR3 size: 16 residues. CDR3 sequence (DNA): TGTGCCAGCAGTGAATTTCCTACCACCTCCTACAATGAGCAGTTCTTC. It is translated as CASSEFPTTSYNEQFF.

The V gene is TRBV19, the J gene TRBJ2-7, with 10 positions matching TRBD1. The germline gives CDR1 LNHDA, CDR2 SQIVND (reference sequence). Trimming cost V 3 bases and J 4 bases; bases outside gene matches: 9. This CDR3 has 16 residues. The CDR3 loop reads CASSMSWGQGFYEQYF. CDR3 DNA sequence: TGTGCCAGTAGTATGTCCTGGGGACAGGGGTTTTACGAGCAGTACTTC.

CDR3 sequence: CASSLRLAGNSDEQFF. In DNA, the CDR3 is TGTGCCAGCAGCCTGCGACTAGCGGGAAACTCCGATGAGCAGTTCTTC. The chain carries TRBV11-3 and TRBJ2-1, with 11 bases matching TRBD2. This CDR3 comprises 16 residues. V shed 5 bases, J shed 8 bases, and the junction held 11 bases outside the gene matches. Per the germline V gene, CDR1 is SGHNT and CDR2 is YENEEA.

The V gene is TRBV5-6, the J gene TRBJ1-2; D remains ambiguous. Germline loops: CDR1 SGHDT, CDR2 YYEEEE. The CDR3 loop spans 12 amino acids. V was shortened by 2 bases and J by 10 bases, with 12 bases between the two germline ends. The CDR3 region is CASSFPGNHYTF. The CDR3 nucleotides read TGTGCCAGCAGCTTCCCGGGAAACCACTACACCTTC.

The chain is built from TRBV19 and TRBJ2-1; TRBD1 agrees at 8 bases. The CDR3 contains 16 residues. Trimming took 5 bases from V and 0 from J; bases not matched to a gene: 6. Germline V CDR1 and CDR2: LNHDA, SQIVND (reference sequence). The CDR3 region has the DNA TGTGCCAGTAGTTACCGGACAGGGCCCTCCTACAATGAGCAGTTCTTC. Protein sequence: CASSYRTGPSYNEQFF. Using reference TRBV19 and TRBJ2-1 for the parts outside the CDR3, the full variable domain is DGGITQSPKYLFRKEGQNVTLSCEQNLNHDAMYWYRQDPGQGLRLIYYSQIVNDFQKGDIAEGYSVSREKKESFPLTVTSAQKNPTAFYLCASSYRTGPSYNEQFFGPGTRLTVL.

V and J are TRBV7-8 and TRBJ2-7, with 13 positions matching TRBD2. V shed 1 base and J 2 bases; nucleotides not matched to a gene: 8. Per germline, CDR1 SGHVS and CDR2 FQNEAQ. The CDR3 sequence is 18 residues long. The CDR3 sequence: CASSLDRTSGRAAYEQYF. CDR3 bases: TGTGCCAGCAGCTTAGACCGCACTAGCGGGAGGGCCGCCTACGAGCAGTACTTC.

A note on this clone: Other DNA sequences within the sample encode an identical CDR3. J is TRBJ1-6 and V is TRBV18, with a tentative D call TRBD1 (6 bases). Trimming cost V 8 bases and J 13 bases, with 18 bases left between them. The CDR3 is 13 amino acids. Germline CDR1 reads KGHSH; CDR2 reads LQKENI. CDR3 protein: CASAQGRESPLHF. CDR3 DNA: TGTGCCAGCGCTCAGGGGAGAGAATCCCCCCTCCACTTT.

V is TRBV5-1 and J is TRBJ1-1, with TRBD1 matching over 7 bases. Losses at the gene ends were 3 bases for V and 1 base for J; bases not matched to a gene: 3. CDR1 and CDR2 (germline): SGHRS, YFSETQ. This CDR3 has 14 amino acids. Here the CDR3 reads CASSSGDRNTEAFF. The CDR3 coding sequence is TGCGCCAGCAGCTCGGGGGACAGGAACACTGAAGCTTTCTTT.

The chain joins TRBV28 to TRBJ2-7; TRBD2 matches at 8 bases. The CDR3 contains 14 residues. Losses at the gene ends were 2 bases for V and 4 bases for J; bases not matched to a gene: 4. Looked up from germline, CDR1 is MDHEN and CDR2 is SYDVKM. CDR3 sequence: CASSLGGGQYEQYF. The CDR3, as DNA: TGTGCCAGCAGTTTAGGCGGGGGGCAATACGAGCAGTACTTC.

The chain carries TRBV5-6 and TRBJ2-4; TRBD2 aligns across 8 bases. With V trimmed by 3 bases and J by 0 bases, 14 bases remained unmatched. Germline assignment: CDR1 SGHDT and CDR2 YYEEEE. The CDR3 is made up of 19 amino acids. Here the CDR3 reads CASSSGTREVTLAKNIQYF. CDR3 nucleotides: TGTGCCAGCAGCTCCGGGACTAGGGAGGTTACACTAGCCAAAAACATTCAGTACTTC.

The V and J genes are TRBV4-3 and TRBJ2-1, with 8 bases matching TRBD2. V gave up 3 bases and J gave up 12 bases; unmatched junction bases: 10. CDR1 and CDR2 from the germline V gene are LGHNA and YSLEER. This CDR3 is 14 amino acids long. The CDR3 bases are TGCGCCAGCAGCCAGGGACTAGAGGGAATGAGGCAGTTCTTC. It codes for CASSQGLEGMRQFF.

The chain is built from TRBV4-3 and TRBJ1-1; 9 positions match TRBD1. Per the germline V gene, CDR1 is LGHNA and CDR2 is YSLEER. The CDR3 spans 15 residues. V trimming: 4 bases; J trimming: 9 bases; junction bases outside the gene matches: 12. The DNA of the CDR3 is TGCGCCAGCAGCCTCAGAACAGGGGGCGGGGAGAAAGCTTTCTTT. This translates into CASSLRTGGGEKAFF.

This clone was recorded only once. V and J are TRBV6-5 and TRBJ1-5, with 9 bases that match TRBD1. J was trimmed by 4 bases and V by 4 bases; bases with no gene match: 5. This CDR3 has 15 amino acids. Germline CDR1 reads MNHEY; CDR2 reads SVGAGI. The CDR3 sequence: CASSSWDRENQPQHF. The DNA of the CDR3 is TGTGCCAGCAGTTCTTGGGACAGGGAGAATCAGCCCCAGCATTTT.

As concerns this clone: Other nucleotide sequences from this sample produce the same CDR3. The chain's CDR3 is CASSVGQGVYEAFF. In DNA form, the CDR3 reads TGTGCCAGCAGCGTTGGGCAGGGGGTTTATGAAGCTTTCTTT. V is TRBV11-2 and J is TRBJ1-1, with TRBD1 matching over 7 bases. Germline assignment: CDR1 SGHAT and CDR2 FQNNGV. The CDR3 runs to 14 residues. V lost 5 bases, J lost 7 bases, and 10 bases stayed unmatched.

The V call is TRBV7-9, the J call TRBJ2-7; 11 positions agree with TRBD1. Germline-derived CDR1 and CDR2 are SEHNR and FQNEAQ (reference sequence). The V segment lost 6 bases and the J segment 4 bases; nucleotides outside the gene matches: 8. CDR3 length equals 15 residues. CDR3: CASSGQGARAYEQYF. CDR3 sequence (DNA): TGTGCCAGCAGTGGACAGGGGGCCCGGGCATACGAGCAGTACTTC.